This T cell receptor beta chain was sequenced in a study of T-cell memory formation after mild COVID-19. After removal of 5 bases from V and 6 bases from J, the junction contained 7 bases not matched to a gene. The CDR3 is 15 amino acids. Study-level findings and limits: Contracting CD4+ clones lay largely in CM and EM, with CD8+ ones residing in EMRA.

In its sample, this clonotype was seen a few times. Its antigen is still unknown. TCRdb recomputed calls from the 5' RACE reads with MiXCR, one row per CDR3 protein. The sample has 300,000 to 350,000 distinct CDR3 sequences, approximately 12% seen once; the top ten hold over 20%. The genes are TRBV12-3 or TRBV12-4 and TRBJ1-5; TRBD1 agrees at 10 bases. The TCR sequence derives from a man between 18 and 35 years old who had mild COVID-19 (a few samples of this study predate the infection). Cell type and time point are not known. The sample was PBMCs or a T cell subset sorted from them (not recorded which). The CDR3 sequence is CASSVTGGAGQPQHF. DNA for the CDR3: TGTGCCAGCAGTGTGACAGGGGGCGCGGGTCAGCCCCAGCATTTT.